The clone carrying this T cell receptor (beta chain) was seen a single time. Its specificity is not known. The CDR3 spans 15 residues. Germline V gene data show CDR1 as SGHRS and CDR2 as YFSETQ. The V gene end was trimmed by 2 bases and the J gene end by 0 bases; junction bases not matched to a gene: 4. This entry comes from a study of cytomegalovirus exposure and HLA in healthy donors. Study conclusions and caveats: Later on, analysis showed that most CMV-associated TCR beta chains appeared to be HLA-restricted.

A multiplex PCR was run with 60 Vbeta primers and 13 Jbeta primers. The assay was immunoSEQ multiplex PCR, and TCRdb's table has in-frame clones only and misses some. The repertoire holds 150,000 to 180,000 clones, with approximately 80% as singletons. The source is a woman aged 40 to 50 in good health and CMV-seronegative. Sequenced material: PBMCs. The V call is TRBV5-1, the J call TRBJ1-1; 7 bases match TRBD1. Here the CDR3 DNA reads TGCGCCAGCAGCTTAGGGACAGTGATGAACACTGAAGCTTTCTTT. Protein: CASSLGTVMNTEAFF.